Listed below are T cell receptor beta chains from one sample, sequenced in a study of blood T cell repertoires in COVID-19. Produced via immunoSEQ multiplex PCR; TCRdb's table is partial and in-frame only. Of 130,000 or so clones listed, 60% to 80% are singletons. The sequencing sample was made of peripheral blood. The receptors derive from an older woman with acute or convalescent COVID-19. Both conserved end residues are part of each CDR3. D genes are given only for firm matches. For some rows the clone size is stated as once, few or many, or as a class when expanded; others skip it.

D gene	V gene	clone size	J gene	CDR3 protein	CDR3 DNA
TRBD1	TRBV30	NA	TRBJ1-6	CAWRIQGAMGSPLHF	TGTGCCTGGAGGATACAGGGGGCGATGGGGTCACCCCTCCACTTT
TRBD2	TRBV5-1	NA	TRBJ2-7	CASSSGSSGKGVYEQYF	TGCGCCAGCAGCTCAGGCTCTAGCGGGAAGGGGGTCTACGAGCAGTACTTC
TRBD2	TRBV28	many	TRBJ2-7	CASSLFPPGLAGEGAEQYF	TGTGCCAGCAGTTTGTTTCCTCCGGGACTAGCGGGAGAAGGTGCCGAGCAGTACTTC
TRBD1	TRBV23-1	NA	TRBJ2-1	CASSRRGTGDEQFF	TGCGCCAGCAGTCGAAGGGGGACAGGGGATGAGCAGTTCTTC
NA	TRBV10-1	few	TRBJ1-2	CASSESITNPSGYTF	TGCGCCAGCAGTGAGTCGATTACTAATCCGAGCGGCTACACCTTC
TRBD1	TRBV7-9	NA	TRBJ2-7	CASSLGTVSYEQYF	TGTGCCAGCAGCTTGGGGACAGTTTCCTACGAGCAGTACTTC
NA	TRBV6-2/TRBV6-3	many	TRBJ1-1	CASSIGTTKLTEAFF	TGTGCCAGCAGTATCGGGACAACTAAGCTCACTGAAGCTTTCTTT
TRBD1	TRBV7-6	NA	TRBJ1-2	CASSSESGGFGYTF	TGTGCCAGCAGCTCGGAATCAGGGGGATTTGGCTACACCTTC
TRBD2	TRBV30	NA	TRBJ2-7	CAWSPGGYEQYF	TGTGCCTGGAGTCCCGGGGGGTACGAGCAGTACTTC
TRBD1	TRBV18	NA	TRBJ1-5	CASSEQGADQPQHF	TGTGCCAGCTCAGAACAGGGGGCGGATCAGCCCCAGCATTTT
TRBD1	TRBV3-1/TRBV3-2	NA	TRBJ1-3	CASSQEGQGVTLAGNTIYF	TGTGCCAGCAGCCAAGAAGGACAGGGGGTTACGCTTGCTGGAAACACCATATATTTT
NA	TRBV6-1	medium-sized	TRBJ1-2	CASSEYITGNYGYTF	TGTGCCAGCAGTGAATATATTACGGGAAACTATGGCTACACCTTC
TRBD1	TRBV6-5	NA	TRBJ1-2	CASNSRGDYGYTF	TGTGCCAGCAACAGCAGGGGGGACTATGGCTACACCTTC
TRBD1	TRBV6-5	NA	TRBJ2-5	CASRLGGSGKETQYF	TGTGCCAGCAGGCTAGGGGGCAGTGGAAAAGAGACCCAGTACTTC
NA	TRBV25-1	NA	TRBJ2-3	CASSIWDSRGTDTQYF	TGTGCCAGCAGTATTTGGGACTCGAGGGGCACAGATACGCAGTATTTT
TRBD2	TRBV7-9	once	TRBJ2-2	CASSLGSGTSGRGELFF	TGTGCCAGCAGCTTAGGGTCCGGGACTAGCGGGAGAGGGGAGCTGTTTTTT
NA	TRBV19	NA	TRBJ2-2	CASSPSGSGTGELFF	TGTGCCAGTAGTCCATCAGGGTCGGGCACCGGGGAGCTGTTTTTT
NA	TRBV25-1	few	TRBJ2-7	CASSEGRESYEQYF	TGTGCCAGCAGTGAGGGCAGGGAAAGTTACGAGCAGTACTTC
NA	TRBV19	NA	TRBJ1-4	CASSQGTIREKLFF	TGTGCCAGTAGCCAGGGGACTATACGTGAAAAACTGTTTTTT
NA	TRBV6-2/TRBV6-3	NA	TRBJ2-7	CASSRNQGYEQYF	TGTGCCAGCAGTCGTAATCAGGGCTACGAGCAGTACTTC
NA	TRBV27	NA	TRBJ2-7	CASSVRDSYEQYF	TGTGCCAGCAGTGTCCGGGACTCCTACGAGCAGTACTTC
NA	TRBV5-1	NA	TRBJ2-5	CASSSGQPQETQYF	TGCGCCAGCAGCTCAGGACAGCCCCAAGAGACCCAGTACTTC
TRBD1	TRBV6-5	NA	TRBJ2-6	CATTGDSGANVLTF	TGTGCCACCACAGGGGACTCTGGGGCCAACGTCCTGACTTTC
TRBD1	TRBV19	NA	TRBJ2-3	CASSTGQGDTQYF	TGTGCCAGTAGTACGGGACAGGGGGATACGCAGTATTTT
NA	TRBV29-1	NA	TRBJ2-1	CSVAALNEQFF	TGCAGCGTCGCCGCCCTAAACGAGCAGTTCTTC
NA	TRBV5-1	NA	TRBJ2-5	CASSLDSSETQYF	TGCGCCAGCAGCTTGGACAGCTCAGAGACCCAGTACTTC
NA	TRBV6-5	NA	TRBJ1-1	CASSYWARGTEAFF	TGTGCCAGCAGTTACTGGGCGAGGGGGACTGAAGCTTTCTTT
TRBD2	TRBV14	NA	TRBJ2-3	CASSLLERGVTDTQYF	TGTGCCAGCAGCCTTTTGGAGCGGGGGGTCACAGATACGCAGTATTTT
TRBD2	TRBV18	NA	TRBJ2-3	CASSAGLAADTQYF	TGTGCCAGCTCAGCGGGACTAGCGGCAGATACGCAGTATTTT
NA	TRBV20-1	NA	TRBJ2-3	CSARADTQYF	TGCAGTGCCAGGGCAGATACGCAGTATTTT
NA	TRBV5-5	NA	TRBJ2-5	CASSSLGGQETQYF	TGTGCCAGCAGCTCTCTAGGGGGACAAGAGACCCAGTACTTC
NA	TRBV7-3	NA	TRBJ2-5	CASSLSPVLAQETQYF	TGTGCCAGCAGCTTAAGCCCGGTCCTAGCACAAGAGACCCAGTACTTC
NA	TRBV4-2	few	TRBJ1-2	CASSQVVSSGYGYTF	TGTGCCAGCAGCCAAGTGGTATCATCGGGATATGGCTACACCTTC
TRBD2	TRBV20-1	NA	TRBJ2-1	CSASGSAGTTREQFF	TGCAGTGCTAGTGGGTCCGCCGGGACTACGCGGGAGCAGTTCTTC
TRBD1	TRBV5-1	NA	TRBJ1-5	CASSLAGTANQPQHF	TGCGCCAGCAGCTTGGCTGGGACAGCGAATCAGCCCCAGCATTTT
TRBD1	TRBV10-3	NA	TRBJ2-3	CAISATGGGVSTDTQYF	TGTGCCATCAGTGCAACAGGGGGCGGTGTGAGCACAGATACGCAGTATTTT
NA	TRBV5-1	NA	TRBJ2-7	CASSNGHGTISSYEQYF	TGCGCCAGCAGCAACGGACACGGGACAATTAGCTCCTACGAGCAGTACTTC
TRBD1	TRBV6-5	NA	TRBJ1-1	CASSYVRTGVITEAFF	TGTGCCAGCAGTTACGTTAGGACAGGGGTAATTACTGAAGCTTTCTTT
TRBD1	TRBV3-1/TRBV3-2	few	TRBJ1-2	CASSQADRSSYGYTF	TGTGCCAGCAGCCAAGCGGACAGGTCCTCCTATGGCTACACCTTC
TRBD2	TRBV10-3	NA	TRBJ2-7	CAISVWTSGKVQQYF	TGTGCCATCAGTGTCTGGACTAGCGGGAAGGTCCAGCAGTACTTC
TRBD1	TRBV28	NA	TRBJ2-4	CASSLTGYENIQYF	TGTGCCAGCAGTTTGACAGGGTACGAAAACATTCAGTACTTC
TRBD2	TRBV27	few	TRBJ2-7	CASSTSGRLYEQYF	TGTGCCAGCAGTACTAGCGGCAGGCTCTACGAGCAGTACTTC
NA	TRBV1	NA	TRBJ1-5	CTSSPPLQGSFRNQPQHF	TGCACCAGCAGCCCTCCCTTGCAGGGTTCGTTTAGGAATCAGCCCCAGCATTTT
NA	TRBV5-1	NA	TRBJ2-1	CASSLRPLGIEQFF	TGCGCCAGCAGCTTGCGGCCCCTAGGAATTGAGCAGTTCTTC
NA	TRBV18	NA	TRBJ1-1	CASSTQGWAEAFF	TGTGCCAGCTCAACCCAGGGTTGGGCTGAAGCTTTCTTT